This T cell receptor (beta chain) was retrieved from a study of cytomegalovirus exposure and HLA in healthy donors. Study context: Drawn from HLA-typed donors, 83 million or so unique TCRs were held in an early data release. Genetic ancestry analysis placed approximately 79% of the 398 donors that were genotyped in the Caucasian-associated cluster.

V dropped 4 bases and J dropped 8; count of bases not matched to a gene: 10. The CDR3 extends over 15 amino acids. The germline CDR1 and CDR2 sequences are SGHNT and YYREEE (reference sequence). The PCR contained 60 Vbeta and 13 Jbeta primers. Using immunoSEQ multiplex PCR, the repertoire was profiled, and TCRdb retains in-frame clones only, with some absent. The sample lists 90,000 to 100,000 clones; around 73% were seen once. This chain connects TRBV5-4 to TRBJ2-1; 9 bases line up with TRBD2. The specimen sequenced was PBMCs. This TCR came from a woman between 40 and 50 years old in good health and CMV-seronegative. This CDR3 reads CASSREGLAGDEQFF. DNA for the CDR3: TGTGCCAGCAGCCGCGAGGGACTAGCAGGCGATGAGCAGTTCTTC.